This T cell receptor (beta chain) derives from a study of T cells after posttransplantation cyclophosphamide. This clone came up many times. J lost 6 bases, V lost 0 bases, and 17 bases had no gene match. The length of the CDR3 is 19 residues. Libraries were prepared by immunoSEQ multiplex PCR; TCRdb keeps only in-frame clonotypes and omits some of them. This sample carries tens of thousands of clones and no singletons, and 2.5% goes to the top ten. The sequenced sample consisted of PBMCs. The rearrangement uses TRBV23-1 and TRBJ2-1; 7 bases align to TRBD1. TRBV23-1 is an open reading frame, and its role is uncertain. The sequence came from a man aged 45-65 years in good health, CMV-negative, and a related stem cell transplant donor. CDR3 nucleotides: TGCGCCAGCAGTCAATCGAACCCCGACAGGGAAGAAGGGGGCAATGAGCAGTTCTTC. It specifies CASSQSNPDREEGGNEQFF.